Presented here are 2 T cell receptor beta chains from one specimen sequenced in a study of identical twins. TCRdb itself ran the 5' RACE reads through MiXCR, one entry per CDR3 protein. The profile shows fewer than 250,000 distinct CDR3 sequences, 6% to 8.5% of them singletons. Another study also made use of these data, one on yellow fever vaccine responses in identical twins.

The material sequenced was CD8+ T cells sorted from blood. Every receptor here comes from a woman between 18 and 30 years old in good health.

The V and J genes are TRBV7-8 and TRBJ2-3; tentatively, D is TRBD1 (5 bases). Between the trimmed V and J ends, which lost 5 bases and 1 base, there was a span of 16 bases. This CDR3 comprises 16 residues. Germline V lookup: CDR1 SGHVS, CDR2 FQNEAQ. CDR3 nucleotide sequence: TGTGCCAGCAGCGAGACAGCTGATCGAGGCACAGATACGCAGTATTTT. It codes for CASSETADRGTDTQYF.

This clonotype was observed many times. The rearrangement links TRBV11-2 to TRBJ2-1; 7 bases agree with TRBD2. The germline gives CDR1 SGHAT, CDR2 FQNNGV. V gave up 5 bases and J gave up 1 base; unmatched junction bases: 17. The CDR3 is 19 amino acids. CDR3 region: CASSPTLGGPSKSYNEQFF. The CDR3 DNA sequence: TGTGCCAGCAGCCCCACCTTGGGAGGGCCCTCGAAGTCCTACAATGAGCAGTTCTTC.